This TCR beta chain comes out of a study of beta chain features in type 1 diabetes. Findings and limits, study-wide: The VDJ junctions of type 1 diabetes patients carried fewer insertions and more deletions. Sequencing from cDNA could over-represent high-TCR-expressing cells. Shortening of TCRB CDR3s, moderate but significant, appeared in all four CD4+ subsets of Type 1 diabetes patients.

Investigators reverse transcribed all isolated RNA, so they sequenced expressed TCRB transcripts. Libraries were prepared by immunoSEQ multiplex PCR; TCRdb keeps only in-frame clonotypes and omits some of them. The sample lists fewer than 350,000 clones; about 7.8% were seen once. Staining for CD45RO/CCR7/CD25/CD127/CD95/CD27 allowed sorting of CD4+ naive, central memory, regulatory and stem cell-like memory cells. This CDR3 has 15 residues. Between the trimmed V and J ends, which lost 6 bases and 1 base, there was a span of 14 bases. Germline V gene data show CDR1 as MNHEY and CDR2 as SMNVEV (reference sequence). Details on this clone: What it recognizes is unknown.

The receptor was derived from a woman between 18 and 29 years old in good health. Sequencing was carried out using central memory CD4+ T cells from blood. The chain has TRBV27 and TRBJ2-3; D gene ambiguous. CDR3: CASRNKDGRTDTQYF. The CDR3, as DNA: TGTGCCAGCAGAAACAAGGACGGACGCACAGATACGCAGTATTTT.